One and the same sample provided the 17 T cell receptor beta chains below, sequenced in a study of T cell responses to AZD1222 COVID-19 vaccine. Sequencing used immunoSEQ multiplex PCR; TCRdb keeps in-frame clones, though not all of them. The sample lists about 200,000 clones, about 90% occurring once. The material was peripheral blood, obtained on day 0 of AZD1222 vaccination. These receptor sequences come from an adult in good health.

This chain uses TRBV29-1 with TRBJ2-7, with D perhaps matching TRBD1 (5 bases). From germline, CDR1 is SQVTM and CDR2 ANQGSEA. Trimming removed 2 bases at V and 4 bases at J, with 12 bases between. This CDR3 contains 13 residues. The CDR3 sequence is CSVETRVGYEQYF. The CDR3 DNA reads TGCAGCGTTGAAACCAGGGTGGGGTACGAGCAGTACTTC.

This chain links TRBV19 with TRBJ1-5, with no clear D. CDR1 and CDR2 from the germline V gene are LNHDA and SQIVND (reference sequence). This CDR3 region has 16 residues. V lost 5 bases and J lost 4, with 18 bases in between. The CDR3 here is CASSWVLWRPNQPQHF. In DNA, the CDR3 is TGTGCCAGTAGTTGGGTATTATGGAGGCCAAATCAGCCCCAGCATTTT.

To note about this clone: Other DNA sequences within the sample encode an identical CDR3. The J gene is TRBJ2-5, the V gene TRBV5-4; TRBD1 matches 7 bases. V lost 3 bases to trimming and J lost 1 base; unmatched junction nucleotides: 3. CDR3 length: 14 amino acids. Germline values: CDR1 SGHNT, CDR2 YYREEE (reference sequence). CDR3 sequence: CASSSGTVQETQYF. CDR3 nucleotides: TGTGCCAGCAGCTCGGGGACAGTCCAAGAGACCCAGTACTTC.

The J gene is TRBJ1-4, the V gene TRBV19; 9 nucleotides line up with TRBD1. Germline V gene sequence: CDR1 LNHDA, CDR2 SQIVND (reference sequence). J was trimmed by 6 bases and V by 6 bases; bases with no gene match: 2. The CDR3 has 13 amino acids. This chain's CDR3 is CASRGQGDEKLFF. The CDR3 DNA follows: TGTGCCAGTAGGGGACAGGGAGATGAAAAACTGTTTTTT.

The chain couples TRBV5-8 to TRBJ2-5; 11 nucleotides align to TRBD1. Germline CDR1 and CDR2: SGHTS and YDEGEE. Trimming at V came to 4 bases and at J to 6 bases, leaving 8 bases not matched to a gene. The CDR3 consists of 15 residues. The chain's CDR3 is CASSPWTGGKKTQYF. The CDR3 nucleotides are TGTGCCAGCAGCCCCTGGACAGGGGGCAAAAAGACCCAGTACTTC.

The chain recombines TRBV19 with TRBJ2-1, with D unclear. The germline V gene has CDR1 LNHDA and CDR2 SQIVND (reference sequence). V was pared by 7 bases and J by 7 bases, with 8 bases between. There are 11 residues in the CDR3. The CDR3 DNA is TGTGCCAGTACCCTCGAGAATGAGCAGTTCTTC. This gives the protein CASTLENEQFF.

The chain carries TRBV4-2 and TRBJ2-1; 7 positions match TRBD1. The CDR3 covers 14 residues. CDR1 LGHNA and CDR2 YNFKEQ come from the germline V gene. V gave up 1 base and J gave up 6 bases; unmatched junction bases: 3. The CDR3 spells CASSQGTGRNEQFF. In DNA, the CDR3 is TGTGCCAGCAGCCAAGGGACAGGACGCAATGAGCAGTTCTTC.

The J gene is TRBJ1-1, the V gene TRBV4-1; tentative D call: TRBD1 (5 bases). There are 15 residues in the CDR3. V was pared by 2 bases and J by 0 bases, with 10 bases between. The germline V gene encodes CDR1 MGHRA and CDR2 YSYEKL. This chain's CDR3 is CASSQIGALNTEAFF. The CDR3, as DNA: TGCGCCAGCAGCCAAATCGGGGCCCTGAACACTGAAGCTTTCTTT.

This clone was found a few times. V usage is TRBV19 and J usage is TRBJ1-5; D is uncertain. The CDR3 length is 15 residues. The ends were cut back, 11 bases at V and 5 bases at J, with 22 bases in the middle. CDR1 is LNHDA and CDR2 is SQIVND in the germline V gene (reference sequence). The DNA of the CDR3 is TGTGCCTCGGAGGCGCCAGGTGGGTTTTATCAGCCCCAGCATTTT. Translated: CASEAPGGFYQPQHF.

The chain links TRBV6-2 or TRBV6-3 to TRBJ1-2; weak D call: TRBD1 (5 bases). The V gene's germline CDR1 is MNHEY and CDR2 SVGEGT. V lost 7 bases, J lost 8 bases, and 11 bases lay in between. The length of the CDR3 is 11 residues. Here the CDR3 DNA reads TGTGCCAGCACCCCGGGGGACGGCTACACCTTC. Translating it yields CASTPGDGYTF.

J is TRBJ2-7 and V is TRBV14; TRBD2 might be the D (6 bases). The CDR3 has 16 residues. Trimming left V 0 bases short and J 2 bases short, with 14 bases between. Germline V gene sequence: CDR1 SGHDN, CDR2 FVKESK. DNA of the CDR3: TGTGCCAGCAGCCAAGACGGTTACGGGGGAACCTACGAGCAGTACTTC. Amino acid sequence: CASSQDGYGGTYEQYF.

A single count supports this clone. This sequence joins TRBV5-8 and TRBJ1-2; a weak D match, TRBD1 (5 bases). V gave up 2 bases and J gave up 0 bases, with 20 bases separating them. Germline V gene lookup returns CDR1 SGHTS and CDR2 YDEGEE. The length of the CDR3 is 18 residues. The CDR3 DNA reads TGTGCCAGCAGCTTTACCGGGACCCAGGAGCCCTCTAACTATGGCTACACCTTC. Protein product: CASSFTGTQEPSNYGYTF.

The CDR3 region is CASSPGKGPNQPQHF. DNA for the CDR3: TGTGCCAGCAGCCCGGGGAAGGGACCCAATCAGCCCCAGCATTTT. This chain joins TRBV6-5 and TRBJ1-5; the D gene is possibly TRBD1 (5 bases). This CDR3 has 15 amino acids. Germline-derived CDR1 and CDR2 are MNHEY and SVGAGI. Trimming took off 6 bases at V and 3 bases at J, with 15 bases between the two ends.

The chain recombines TRBV7-9 with TRBJ2-1; D remains unclear. V dropped 2 bases and J dropped 2 bases, with 7 bases sitting between them. Germline CDR1 reads SEHNR; CDR2 reads FQNEAQ (reference sequence). This CDR3 has 14 residues. The CDR3 reads CASSLLGAYNEQFF. The DNA of the CDR3 is TGTGCCAGCAGCTTACTTGGGGCCTACAATGAGCAGTTCTTC.

This clone was recorded once. The V call is TRBV25-1, the J call TRBJ1-3, with TRBD1 identical over 7 bases. The CDR3 has 14 amino acids. The V and J ends lost 3 bases and 4 bases, in that order; junction bases with no gene match: 3. Per the germline V gene, CDR1 is MGHDK and CDR2 is SYGVNS. CDR3 in amino acids: CASSETGQGNTIYF. The CDR3 nucleotides are TGTGCCAGCAGTGAGACGGGACAGGGAAACACCATATATTTT.

The chain carries TRBV18 and TRBJ1-1, with D tentatively TRBD1 (6 bases). Trimming took 2 bases from V and 10 from J, leaving 14 bases between them. The CDR3 length is 13 residues. Germline-derived CDR1 and CDR2 are KGHSH and LQKENI. CDR3 sequence reads: CASSPFSGETAFF. The CDR3 DNA reads TGTGCCAGCTCACCATTCTCAGGGGAAACAGCTTTCTTT. Full variable domain (remainder filled in from reference TRBV18 and TRBJ1-1): NAGVMQNPRHLVRRRGQEARLRCSPMKGHSHVYWYRQLPEEGLKFMVYLQKENIIDESGMPKERFSAEFPKEGPSILRIQQVVRGDSAAYFCASSPFSGETAFFGQGTRLTVV.

The chain uses TRBV27 and TRBJ2-5; perhaps TRBD2 as D (5 bases). The germline CDR1 and CDR2 sequences are MNHEY and SMNVEV (reference sequence). Between the trimmed V and J ends, which lost 3 bases and 4 bases, there was a span of 12 bases. The CDR3 consists of 14 residues. The CDR3 region has the DNA TGTGCCAGCAGTTTGCTTAGCGACGGAGAGACCCAGTACTTC. It yields the protein CASSLLSDGETQYF.